Each of the 4 T cell receptor beta chains below was sequenced from the same sample in a study of breast tumors, draining lymph nodes, adjacent tissues. One entry per CDR3 protein results from TCRdb running MiXCR on the multiplex PCR reads. Among about 230,000 distinct CDR3 sequences listed, less than 40% were seen once. Samples came from axillary lymph nodes draining the breast cancer. Material: axillary lymph node tissue. The receptors were sampled from a female donor with breast cancer. Some clones in this sample may be carry-over from other donors' samples.

This clonotype was recorded at least ten times. The chain uses TRBV6-6 and TRBJ2-3; 8 nucleotides line up with TRBD1. Germline V gene sequence: CDR1 MNHNY, CDR2 SVGAGI (reference sequence). This CDR3 contains 14 residues. The V gene end was trimmed by 6 bases and the J gene end by 3 bases; junction bases not matched to a gene: 5. The CDR3 DNA reads as TGTGCCAGCAGGCGGACAGGGAGGACAGATACGCAGTATTTT. Its translation: CASRRTGRTDTQYF.

This chain uses TRBV6-2 or TRBV6-3 with TRBJ2-4, with 11 bases fitting TRBD2. The trim removed 8 bases at V and 5 bases at J, leaving 5 bases unmatched. Per germline, CDR1 MNHEY and CDR2 SVGEGT. This CDR3 contains 14 residues. Here the CDR3 DNA reads TGTGCCAGCCTTAGCGGGAGGGCGCAAAACATTCAGTACTTC. Translation gives CASLSGRAQNIQYF.

The V call is TRBV11-1, the J call TRBJ1-1; D gene uncertain. The CDR3 spans 13 residues. Germline V gene data show CDR1 as SGHAT and CDR2 as FQDESV (reference sequence). V lost 5 bases and J 4 bases, leaving 11 bases between the germline ends. CDR3 in amino acids: CASSVGDSTEAFF. CDR3 in DNA: TGTGCCAGCAGCGTCGGGGATTCCACTGAAGCTTTCTTT.

This clonotype was observed many times. The chain has TRBV6-2 or TRBV6-3 and TRBJ2-2; D is uncertain. Germline loops: CDR1 MNHEY, CDR2 SVGEGT. This CDR3 has 15 amino acids. The V end lost 7 bases, the J end lost 5 bases, and 17 bases lay between the germline ends. CDR3 nucleotide sequence: TGTGCCAGCAAAGGGTTCGGCGCGCGAACCGGGGAGCTGTTTTTT. It encodes CASKGFGARTGELFF.